This T cell receptor beta chain was documented in a study of CD8 T cells in ankylosing spondylitis (dated by TCRdb to between 2016 and 2019). About the full investigation: T cell receptor beta repertoires were profiled in healthy donors and ankylosing spondylitis patients so that disease-linked TCR variants could be found. Peripheral blood samples were taken, and synovial fluid was additionally collected from ankylosing spondylitis patients. The full study cohort was made up of about two dozen ankylosing spondylitis patients and over 90 healthy donors.

This clonotype was seen at least ten times. Its antigen remains undetermined. No base-level quality is on record; no much larger clone is a single base apart. Cut back by 3 bases and 2 bases, the V and J ends lie 8 bases apart. The CDR3 measures 13 amino acids from cysteine to phenylalanine. Only the CDR3 DNA is retained, 39 bases long and in frame from the first base. Study-wide conclusions, independent of this receptor: Some TCR beta motif variants had previously been reported in synovial fluid and blood of reactive arthritis patients, which suggested common disease-initiation mechanisms. The disease-linked clones had a CD8+ phenotype and were found at relatively low frequencies in peripheral blood. A TCR beta motif of several highly homologous amino acid variants appeared characteristic of blood from ankylosing spondylitis patients. According to the report, matched synovial fluid samples from ankylosing spondylitis patients were significantly enriched for the disease-linked clones.

The instrument given in TCRdb is Illumina HiSeq 2500. Quantitative 5'-RACE with molecular barcodes was used to prepare TCR beta libraries. Regarding the original processing steps: To identify disease-linked TCR variants, a new computational method was used, one built on a probabilistic model of VDJ rearrangement. TCRdb cleaned the public reads at Q25 with fastp, built clones with MiXCR and kept in-frame beta chains. When rows share a CDR3 protein, they turn into one entry using the most common DNA and genes. None of the V and J calls come from the authors' own analysis; TCRdb made them. The sample includes about 170,000 distinct CDR3 sequences, with approximately 20% observed a single time. Jointly, the top ten make up approximately 8% of the sample.

This receptor was identified in a male donor with ankylosing spondylitis or in good health (not recorded which). The rearrangement combines TRBV12-3 or TRBV12-4 with TRBJ2-7; matching of 5 bases hints at TRBD1 as the D gene. Sequencing input: blood, either unsorted or a sorted T cell fraction (not recorded which). The DNA reads as follows: TGTGCCAGCAGTTTTGTGGACACCTACGAGCAGTACTTC. Its translation is CASSFVDTYEQYF.